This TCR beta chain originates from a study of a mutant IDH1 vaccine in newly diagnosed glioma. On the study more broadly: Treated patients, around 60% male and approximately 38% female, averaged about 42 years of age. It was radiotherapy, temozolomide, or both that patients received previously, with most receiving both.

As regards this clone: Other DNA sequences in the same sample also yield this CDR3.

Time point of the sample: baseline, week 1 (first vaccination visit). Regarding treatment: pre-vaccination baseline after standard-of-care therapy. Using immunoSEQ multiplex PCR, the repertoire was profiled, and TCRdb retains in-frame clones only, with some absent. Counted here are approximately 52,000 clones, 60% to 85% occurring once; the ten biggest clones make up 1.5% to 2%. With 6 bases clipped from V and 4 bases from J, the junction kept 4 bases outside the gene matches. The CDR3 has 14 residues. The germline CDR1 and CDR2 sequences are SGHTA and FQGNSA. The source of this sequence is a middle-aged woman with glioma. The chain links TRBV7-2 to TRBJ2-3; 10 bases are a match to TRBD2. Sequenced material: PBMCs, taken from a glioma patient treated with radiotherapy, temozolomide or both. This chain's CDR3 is CASSPLAGADTQYF. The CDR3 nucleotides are TGTGCCAGCAGTCCTCTAGCGGGGGCAGATACGCAGTATTTT.